A selection of T cell receptor beta chains follows, all from one sample in a study of lymphopenia after photon versus proton radiotherapy. TCRdb's table, derived via immunoSEQ multiplex PCR, lists solely in-frame clones and lacks some. The sample consists of some 55,000 clones, around 82% of them appearing once. The source was peripheral blood, collected from a patient treated with photon-based radiotherapy. The receptors here all came from a man aged 50-59 years with gastric cancer. Both conserved end residues are part of each CDR3. Fields, in order: J gene, D gene, clone size, V gene, CDR3 DNA, CDR3 protein. The D gene is left open where the match is weak. The size entry is marked missing in some rows and otherwise reads once, few, many or a size class.

J gene: TRBJ2-2
D gene: .
clone size: few
V gene: TRBV30
CDR3 DNA: TGTGCCTGGAGTTGGGCAGGGACCGGGGAGCTGTTTTTT
CDR3 protein: CAWSWAGTGELFF

J gene: TRBJ2-1
D gene: TRBD2
clone size: .
V gene: TRBV11-3
CDR3 DNA: TGTGCCAGCAGCTTAGATGGGGCTAGCGGGCAGTTCTTC
CDR3 protein: CASSLDGASGQFF

J gene: TRBJ2-2
D gene: .
clone size: .
V gene: TRBV2
CDR3 DNA: TGTGCCAGCAGTGAGAGGAGGAACACCGGGGAGCTGTTTTTT
CDR3 protein: CASSERRNTGELFF

J gene: TRBJ1-2
D gene: .
clone size: .
V gene: TRBV7-2
CDR3 DNA: TGTGCCAGCAGGGGGAGGCAGGCGGGCTACACCTTC
CDR3 protein: CASRGRQAGYTF

J gene: TRBJ1-4
D gene: .
clone size: once
V gene: TRBV28
CDR3 DNA: TGTGCCAGCCTTTCCTCCCAAGGGGATATCGGTGAAAAACTGTTTTTT
CDR3 protein: CASLSSQGDIGEKLFF

J gene: TRBJ2-5
D gene: TRBD2
clone size: .
V gene: TRBV13
CDR3 DNA: TGTGCCAGCAGCCTAGCGGGAGGGGAGACCCAGTACTTC
CDR3 protein: CASSLAGGETQYF

J gene: TRBJ2-5
D gene: TRBD2
clone size: few
V gene: TRBV2
CDR3 DNA: TGTGCCAGCCGTAAGACTAGCGGGAGTACGGATGAGACCCAGTACTTC
CDR3 protein: CASRKTSGSTDETQYF

J gene: TRBJ2-3
D gene: .
clone size: .
V gene: TRBV30
CDR3 DNA: TGTGCCTGGAGTGAGGGTGGGGCCACAGATACGCAGTATTTT
CDR3 protein: CAWSEGGATDTQYF

J gene: TRBJ2-1
D gene: TRBD2
clone size: once
V gene: TRBV4-1
CDR3 DNA: TGCGCCAGCAGCCCCGGGACTAGCGGCCTATACAATGAGCAGTTCTTC
CDR3 protein: CASSPGTSGLYNEQFF

J gene: TRBJ2-1
D gene: TRBD2
clone size: .
V gene: TRBV9
CDR3 DNA: TGTGCCAGCAGCGCCCCAGGACTAGCGGGAGCGAATGAGCAGTTCTTC
CDR3 protein: CASSAPGLAGANEQFF